The 28 T cell receptor beta chains reported below all come from one sample, sequenced in a study of early T cells in non-severe SARS-CoV-2 infection. MiXCR, applied by TCRdb to the 5' RACE reads, yields one record per CDR3 protein. Counted here are over 60,000 distinct CDR3 sequences, around 10% occurring once; the ten biggest clones make up around 7.3%. This sample comprised whole blood, obtained at baseline. Source of these receptors: an adult who was a healthcare worker with PCR-confirmed SARS-CoV-2 infection or an uninfected control (not recorded which).

This chain uses TRBV7-2 with TRBJ2-2, with 10 bases identical to TRBD2. Losses at the gene ends were 5 bases for V and 5 bases for J; bases not matched to a gene: 8. The CDR3 length is 16 residues. Germline values: CDR1 SGHTA, CDR2 FQGNSA. CDR3 amino acids: CASSEIAGGDTGELFF. CDR3 bases: TGTGCCAGCAGCGAGATAGCGGGGGGTGATACCGGGGAGCTGTTTTTT. Using reference TRBV7-2 and TRBJ2-2 for the parts outside the CDR3, the full variable domain is GAGVSQSPSNKVTEKGKDVELRCDPISGHTALYWYRQSLGQGLEFLIYFQGNSAPDKSGLPSDRFSAERTGGSVSTLTIQRTQQEDSAVYLCASSEIAGGDTGELFFGEGSRLTVL.

This clonotype has a count of ten or more. The gene calls are TRBV2 and TRBJ2-2; 7 positions match TRBD1. V lost 6 bases, J lost 0 bases, and 4 bases stayed unmatched. The germline V gene has CDR1 SNHLY and CDR2 FYNNEI. The CDR3 loop spans 15 amino acids. The CDR3 sequence is CASRPGTANTGELFF. The CDR3 coding sequence is TGTGCCAGCAGACCCGGGACAGCGAACACCGGGGAGCTGTTTTTT.

The CDR3 loop reads CASSLAGNTEAFF. CDR3 nucleotides: TGTGCCAGCAGCTTGGCAGGGAACACTGAAGCTTTCTTT. This chain connects TRBV7-9 to TRBJ1-1; D not resolved. The germline V gene has CDR1 SEHNR and CDR2 FQNEAQ (reference sequence). The ends were cut back, 3 bases at V and 1 base at J, with 6 bases in the middle. The CDR3 spans 13 residues.

The chain employs TRBV5-4 and TRBJ2-6; TRBD1 is a possible D gene (6 bases). This CDR3 comprises 16 residues. Trimming removed 4 bases at V and 4 bases at J, with 15 bases between. Looked up from germline, CDR1 is SGHNT and CDR2 is YYREEE (reference sequence). The CDR3 protein is CASSGIQGAGANVLTF. The CDR3 nucleotides read TGTGCCAGCAGCGGCATACAGGGCGCCGGGGCCAACGTCCTGACTTTC.

Comment on this clonotype: The junction and the germline gene differ at one end; a read error may be behind it. The chain employs TRBV12-3 or TRBV12-4 and TRBJ1-2; D ambiguous. CDR3 length equals 16 residues. This chain's CDR3 is CVSSPPFQVGNYGYTF. DNA of the CDR3: TGTGTCAGCAGTCCTCCTTTTCAAGTTGGGAACTATGGCTACACCTTC.

V and J are TRBV9 and TRBJ2-1; 10 bases agree with TRBD2. Germline V CDR1 and CDR2: SGDLS, YYNGEE. CDR3 size: 15 residues. V shed 3 bases, J shed 8 bases, and the junction held 8 bases outside the gene matches. The CDR3 DNA is TGTGCCAGCAGCGCGTCCGGGACTAGCGACGATGAGCAGTTCTTC. Amino acid sequence: CASSASGTSDDEQFF.

The J gene is TRBJ1-5, the V gene TRBV4-1; D is perhaps TRBD1 (5 bases). The V gene lost 3 bases and the J gene lost 0 bases, with 15 bases spanning the gap. This CDR3 contains 17 residues. Germline V gives CDR1 MGHRA, CDR2 YSYEKL. CDR3 loop: CASSQGRGLPSNQPQHF. The CDR3 DNA follows: TGCGCCAGCAGCCAGGGTAGGGGCCTACCTAGCAATCAGCCCCAGCATTTT.

J is TRBJ2-3 and V is TRBV5-4, with D perhaps given as TRBD1 or TRBD2 (6 bases each). Germline lookup yields CDR1 SGHNT and CDR2 YYREEE (reference sequence). The CDR3 is 17 amino acids. The germline V and J ends were trimmed by 0 bases and 5 bases, with 19 bases remaining between them. CDR3 region: CASSLAGRGQGGDTQYF. CDR3 in DNA: TGTGCCAGCAGCTTGGCGGGCCGGGGGCAAGGGGGAGATACGCAGTATTTT. The full variable domain, completed using reference TRBV5-4 and TRBJ2-3, is ETGVTQSPTHLIKTRGQQVTLRCSSQSGHNTVSWYQQALGQGPQFIFQYYREEENGRGNFPPRFSGLQFPNYSSELNVNALELDDSALYLCASSLAGRGQGGDTQYFGPGTRLTVL.

The sample holds a few counts of this clonotype. CDR3 nucleotide sequence: TGTGCCAGCAGCCCCAGACACTTGAACACTGAAGCTTTCTTT. The encoded protein is CASSPRHLNTEAFF. The chain couples TRBV3-1 to TRBJ1-1, with D uncertain. Trimming left V 4 bases short and J 0 bases short, with 9 bases between. This CDR3 is built from 14 residues. Germline assignment: CDR1 LGHDT and CDR2 YNNKEL (reference sequence).

This clonotype has a count of ten or more. This rearrangement joins TRBV6-5 to TRBJ1-2; D is unclear. Germline loops: CDR1 MNHEY, CDR2 SVGAGI. V was shortened by 4 bases and J by 2 bases, with 14 bases between the two germline ends. The CDR3 spans 15 residues. This CDR3 is CASSSDRFLNYGYTF. CDR3 nucleotide sequence: TGTGCCAGCAGTTCCGACCGGTTTTTAAACTATGGCTACACCTTC.

This clonotype has ten or more counts. The gene calls are TRBV20-1 and TRBJ2-5; D unclear. Germline V gene sequence: CDR1 DFQATT, CDR2 SNEGSKA (reference sequence). The ends were cut back, 3 bases at V and 1 base at J, with 3 bases in the middle. CDR3 length equals 11 residues. The CDR3 region is CSASGQETQYF. The CDR3 nucleotides read TGCAGTGCTAGTGGCCAAGAGACCCAGTACTTC.

The V and J genes are TRBV6-2 or TRBV6-3 and TRBJ1-6, with no clear D. V was pared by 1 base and J by 5 bases, with 6 bases between. CDR1 MNHEY and CDR2 SVGEGT come from the germline V gene. This CDR3 has 14 residues. CDR3 nucleotides: TGTGCCAGCAGTTACTTGGGTAATAATTCACCCCTCCACTTT. Its translation: CASSYLGNNSPLHF.

In its sample, this clonotype was seen many times. V is TRBV20-1 and J is TRBJ1-1, with 7 bases fitting TRBD1. Germline CDR1 DFQATT, CDR2 SNEGSKA (reference sequence). V was pared by 7 bases and J by 6 bases, with 8 bases of the junction left unmatched. The CDR3 length is 12 residues. CDR3 bases: TGCAGTGGGGGGGGCGGACAGGCTGAAGCTTTCTTT. This sequence encodes CSGGGGQAEAFF.

This clonotype was counted only a few times. V is TRBV4-2 and J is TRBJ1-6; D uncertain. Germline V CDR1 and CDR2: LGHNA, YNFKEQ. The CDR3 runs 13 residues. V lost 4 bases, J lost 9 bases, and 10 bases lay in between. The CDR3 DNA follows: TGTGCCAGCAGCCCACGGGAGGTTTCACCCCTCCACTTT. Its translation is CASSPREVSPLHF.

The V call is TRBV30, the J call TRBJ1-6; D not certain. There are 15 residues in the CDR3. CDR1 is GTSNPN, CDR2 SVGIG, per germline (reference sequence). The germline V and J ends were trimmed by 3 bases and 0 bases, with 9 bases remaining between them. The CDR3 coding sequence is TGTGCCTGGAGCTCTGGCAGCTCCTATAATTCACCCCTCCACTTT. It yields the protein CAWSSGSSYNSPLHF.

V gene TRBV7-9 combines with J gene TRBJ1-1; the match to TRBD1 covers 8 bases. Germline V CDR1 and CDR2: SEHNR, FQNEAQ (reference sequence). This CDR3 spans 12 amino acids. V lost 5 bases, J lost 5 bases, and 1 base stayed unmatched. The CDR3 DNA reads as TGTGCCAGCAGCCGGGACAGGACTGAAGCTTTCTTT. It specifies CASSRDRTEAFF.

The J gene is TRBJ2-5, the V gene TRBV12-3 or TRBV12-4; D uncertain. V lost 1 base, J lost 5 bases, and 8 bases lay in between. There are 13 residues in the CDR3. This CDR3 reads CASSLDSWETQYF. CDR3 coding DNA: TGTGCCAGCAGTTTAGACTCTTGGGAGACCCAGTACTTC.

In its sample, this clonotype was seen many times. The chain joins TRBV6-4 to TRBJ2-1; D call uncertain. The CDR3 is 14 residues long. Trimming took 2 bases from V and 5 from J, leaving 10 bases between them. CDR1 and CDR2 (germline): MRHNA, SNTAGT. Here the CDR3 reads CASSDTSRNNEQFF. The CDR3, as DNA: TGTGCCAGCAGTGACACATCACGGAACAATGAGCAGTTCTTC.

This clonotype was detected many times. The chain couples TRBV5-1 to TRBJ2-1; either TRBD1 or TRBD2 may fit D (7 bases each). Trimming left V 2 bases short and J 4 bases short, with 13 bases between. Germline values: CDR1 SGHRS, CDR2 YFSETQ. The CDR3 covers 15 residues. The CDR3 DNA reads as TGCGCCAGCAGCTTCAGGCAGGGGGGGTACAATGAGCAGTTCTTC. Its translation is CASSFRQGGYNEQFF.

This clonotype was recorded many times. The rearrangement links TRBV7-2 to TRBJ1-5, with D perhaps TRBD1 (6 bases). The CDR3 loop spans 16 amino acids. With 5 bases removed from V and 7 bases from J, the gap between germline ends came to 21 bases. Germline CDR1 SGHTA, CDR2 FQGNSA. CDR3 amino acids: CASSPQSGGGKQPQHF. In DNA form, the CDR3 reads TGTGCCAGCAGCCCCCAGTCGGGGGGCGGGAAGCAGCCCCAGCATTTT.

This clonotype came up a few times. The chain joins TRBV7-2 to TRBJ1-3; D might be TRBD1 (5 bases). V lost 1 base and J lost 0, with 10 bases in between. This CDR3 comprises 16 residues. The V gene's germline CDR1 is SGHTA and CDR2 FQGNSA. In nucleotides, the CDR3 is TGTGCCAGCAGCTTAGTGGGGGGGAACTCTGGAAACACCATATATTTT. This encodes CASSLVGGNSGNTIYF. The full variable domain, with the rest looked up from reference TRBV7-2 and TRBJ1-3, is GAGVSQSPSNKVTEKGKDVELRCDPISGHTALYWYRQSLGQGLEFLIYFQGNSAPDKSGLPSDRFSAERTGGSVSTLTIQRTQQEDSAVYLCASSLVGGNSGNTIYFGEGSWLTVV.

This clonotype was counted ten times or more. The chain is built from TRBV10-3 and TRBJ1-1, with D unclear. CDR1 ENHRY and CDR2 SYGVKD come from the germline V gene. V lost 3 bases and J 3 bases, leaving 5 bases between the germline ends. This CDR3 spans 12 amino acids. The CDR3 DNA follows: TGTGCCATCAGTGACAGTGACACTGAAGCTTTCTTT. Protein: CAISDSDTEAFF.

This rearrangement joins TRBV3-1 to TRBJ1-5, with a possible D match to TRBD1 (6 bases). The CDR3 sequence is 16 residues long. The V gene lost 0 bases and the J gene lost 4 bases, with 13 bases spanning the gap. Germline loops: CDR1 LGHDT, CDR2 YNNKEL (reference sequence). CDR3 sequence reads: CASSQDARGGNQPQHF. CDR3 sequence (DNA): TGTGCCAGCAGCCAAGACGCCAGGGGTGGGAATCAGCCCCAGCATTTT.

This clonotype was found many times. The chain is built from TRBV24-1 and TRBJ2-2; D perhaps matches TRBD1 (6 bases). V was pared by 5 bases and J by 8 bases, with 14 bases between. This CDR3 spans 14 amino acids. CDR1 is KGHDR and CDR2 is SFDVKD in the germline V gene. The CDR3 loop reads CATSVPGAQGELFF. CDR3 nucleotides: TGTGCCACCAGTGTTCCAGGGGCCCAAGGGGAGCTGTTTTTT.

This clonotype was counted many times. The gene calls are TRBV20-1 and TRBJ2-3, with TRBD2 matching 8 bases. Germline V gene sequence: CDR1 DFQATT, CDR2 SNEGSKA (reference sequence). Trimming took 6 bases from V and 1 from J; bases not matched to a gene: 9. The CDR3 covers 15 residues. DNA for the CDR3: TGCAGTGCCCTACGCGGTAGCGGGGGCACAGATACGCAGTATTTT. Amino acid sequence: CSALRGSGGTDTQYF.

This clonotype was detected ten times or more. The chain couples TRBV19 to TRBJ2-1; D remains unclear. Trimming removed 3 bases at V and 0 bases at J, with 3 bases between. Germline CDR1 and CDR2: LNHDA and SQIVND (reference sequence). This CDR3 is 13 amino acids long. This CDR3 is CASSISSYNEQFF. The CDR3 DNA sequence: TGTGCCAGTAGTATTAGCTCCTACAATGAGCAGTTCTTC.

This clonotype was recorded a few times. The chain employs TRBV6-1 and TRBJ1-2; D is unclear. The CDR3 runs to 13 residues. V gave up 5 bases and J gave up 5 bases, with 12 bases separating them. Germline lookup yields CDR1 MNHNS and CDR2 SASEGT. The CDR3 coding sequence is TGTGCCAGCAGTACGACCCACTCTTATGGCTACACCTTC. Protein product: CASSTTHSYGYTF.

This clonotype was seen a handful of times. The genes are TRBV7-2 and TRBJ2-1; a weak D match, TRBD2 (5 bases). CDR3 size: 14 residues. The germline gives CDR1 SGHTA, CDR2 FQGNSA. The V end lost 3 bases, the J end lost 9 bases, and 15 bases lay between the germline ends. The CDR3 coding sequence is TGTGCCAGCAGCTTGAACAGAGGGCCCGGTGAGCAGTTCTTC. Translation: CASSLNRGPGEQFF.